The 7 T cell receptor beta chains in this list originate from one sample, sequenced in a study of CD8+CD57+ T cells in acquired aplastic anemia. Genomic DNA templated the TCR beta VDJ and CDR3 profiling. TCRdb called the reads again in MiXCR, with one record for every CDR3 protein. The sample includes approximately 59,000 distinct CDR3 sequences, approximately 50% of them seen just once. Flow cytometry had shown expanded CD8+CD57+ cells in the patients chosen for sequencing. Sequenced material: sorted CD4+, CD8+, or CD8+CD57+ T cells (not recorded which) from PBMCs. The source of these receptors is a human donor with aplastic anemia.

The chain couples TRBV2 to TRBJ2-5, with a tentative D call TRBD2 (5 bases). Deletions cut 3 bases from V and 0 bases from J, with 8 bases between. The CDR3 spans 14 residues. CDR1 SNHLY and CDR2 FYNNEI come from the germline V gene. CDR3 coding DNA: TGTGCCAGCAGTGAGGTGGACTACCAAGAGACCCAGTACTTC. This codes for CASSEVDYQETQYF.

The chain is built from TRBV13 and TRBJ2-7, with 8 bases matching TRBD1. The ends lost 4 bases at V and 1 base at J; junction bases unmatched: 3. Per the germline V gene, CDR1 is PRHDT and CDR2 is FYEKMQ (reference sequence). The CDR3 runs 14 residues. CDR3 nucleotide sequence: TGTGCCAGCAGCTCCCGGACAGGGTCCTACGAGCAGTACTTC. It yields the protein CASSSRTGSYEQYF.

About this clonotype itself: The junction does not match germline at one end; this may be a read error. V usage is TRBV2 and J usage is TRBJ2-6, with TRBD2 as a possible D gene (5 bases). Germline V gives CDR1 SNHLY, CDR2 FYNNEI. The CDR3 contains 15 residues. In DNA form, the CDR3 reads TGTGCCAGAAGCGGAATAGACTTCCGGGCCAACGTCCTAACTTTC. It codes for CARSGIDFRANVLTF.

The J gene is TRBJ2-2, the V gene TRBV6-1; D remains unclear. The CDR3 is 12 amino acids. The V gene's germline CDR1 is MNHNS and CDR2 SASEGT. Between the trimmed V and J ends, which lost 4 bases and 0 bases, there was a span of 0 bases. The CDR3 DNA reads TGTGCCAGCAGTGCGAACACCGGGGAGCTGTTTTTT. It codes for CASSANTGELFF.

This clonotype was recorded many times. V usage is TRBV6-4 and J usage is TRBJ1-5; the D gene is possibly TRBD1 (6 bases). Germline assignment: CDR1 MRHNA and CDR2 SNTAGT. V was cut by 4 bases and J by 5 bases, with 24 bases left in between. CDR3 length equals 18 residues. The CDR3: CASSASGQYDDGDQPQHF. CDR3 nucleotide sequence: TGTGCCAGCAGTGCCTCGGGACAATATGATGATGGCGATCAGCCCCAGCATTTT.

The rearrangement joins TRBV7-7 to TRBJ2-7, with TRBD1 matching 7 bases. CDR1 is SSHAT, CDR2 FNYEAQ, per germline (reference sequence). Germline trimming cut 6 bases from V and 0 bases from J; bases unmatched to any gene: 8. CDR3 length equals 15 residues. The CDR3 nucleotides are TGTGCCAGCAGTGTGGACAGGAGCCGCTCCTACGAGCAGTACTTC. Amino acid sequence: CASSVDRSRSYEQYF. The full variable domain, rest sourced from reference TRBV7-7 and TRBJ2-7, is GAGVSQSPRYKVTKRGQDVTLRCDPISSHATLYWYQQALGQGPEFLTYFNYEAQPDKSGLPSDRFSAERPEGSISTLTIQRTEQRDSAMYRCASSVDRSRSYEQYFGPGTRLTVT.

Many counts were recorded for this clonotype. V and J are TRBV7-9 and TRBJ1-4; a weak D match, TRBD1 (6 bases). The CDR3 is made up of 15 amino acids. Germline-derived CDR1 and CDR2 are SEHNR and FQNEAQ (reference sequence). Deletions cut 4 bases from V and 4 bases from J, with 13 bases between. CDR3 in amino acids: CASSSRGLLNEKLFF. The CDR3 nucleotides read TGTGCCAGCAGCTCCAGGGGCCTACTTAATGAAAAACTGTTTTTT.